This T cell receptor beta chain was obtained from a study of T cell clonality in common variable immunodeficiency (dated by TCRdb to the mid-2010s). The paper as a whole reports these results and caveats: Despite equal DNA input, controls averaged roughly 80,000 unique sequences per sample versus about 31,547 in CVID samples. CVID subjects shared fewer TCRbeta clones with each other than healthy controls did (p < 0.0001). It was noted by the authors that sequencing of the repertoires of T cell subpopulations would be needed to clarify the cause of the increased clonality in CVID. TCRbeta clonality was higher in CVID subjects than in healthy controls (t-test p = 0.018), and the increase was most characteristic of about a third of subjects. Correlations between repertoire features and clinical complications were limited by patient heterogeneity within the CVID cohort. CVID TCRbeta sequences were reported to have fewer deletions and N-nucleotide insertions and to lack highly modified clones with 13 or more V deletions.

Both CVID patients and healthy controls were predominantly of Caucasian heritage. Heparinized peripheral whole blood samples of about 4.5 to 9 ml were collected from each donor. TCRbeta CDR3 repertoires were sequenced from genomic DNA of adults with common variable immune deficiency (CVID) and healthy adult controls. There were approximately 22 healthy adult volunteers in the control group (around 12 female and some ten male), ranging in age from about 20 to 70 years, with a mean age of almost 35. Diluted blood was density-centrifuged over Hypaque 1077 or Ficoll-Paque to isolate peripheral blood mononuclear cells. Genomic DNA was extracted from unsorted mononuclear cells by Qiagen column purification or by a centrifugation-based method. This clone has a count of ten or more. No antigen is known for it. The sequence runs out 3 residues before the end of the CDR3; the remainder is reconstructed from the germline J gene.

Equivalent amounts of genomic DNA from CVID and control samples were used as sequencing input. For every sample, a 60 bp segment covering the rearranged TCRbeta CDR3 region was amplified and then sequenced. The immunoSEQ assay, a bias-corrected multiplex PCR with high-throughput sequencing, was employed for TCRbeta amplification. As for how the authors treated the data: Every unique nucleotide sequence was considered a clone and was annotated with V, D and J genes, copy number and frequency. Sequences were labeled productive if in frame, and non-productive if out of frame or containing stop codons. As previously described, clonality was computed from Shannon's entropy. The predicted amino acid sequences of productive clones were used to derive mean CDR3 Kyte-Doolittle hydropathy. Using the R hclust function, scaled V gene usage was clustered hierarchically with Manhattan distance and complete linkage. To assess clone sharing by CDR3 amino acid sequence, 12 repertoires per group were resampled over 100 rounds. Repertoires were searched for roughly 70 published EBV-specific and 245 published CMV-specific TCRbeta sequences. A couple of CVID samples that yielded fewer than 10,000 sequences were excluded from the analysis, so around 38 CVID repertoires were retained. This immuneACCESS table, as held by TCRdb, lists in-frame sequences with V and J called but not all clones. Of the missing ones, under half trace to an unresolved V gene in checked studies; the others have no known cause. V, J and clone size derive from that table, while D and trimming were established from the DNA sequence. There are tens of thousands of clones in this sample, and none of them is a singleton. Of the sample, about 1.7% falls within the top ten clones.

The CDR3 numbers 13 residues from cysteine through phenylalanine. Shown are 30 bases from within the CDR3, in frame from base 1. The CDR1 and CDR2 encoded by the germline V gene (reference sequence) are GTSNPN and SVGIG. The V and J segments used are TRBV30 and TRBJ1-2; a stretch of 11 junction bases matches TRBD1. The sample taken for sequencing was peripheral blood mononuclear cells. The source of this sequence is a person aged 18 to 70 in good health. CDR3 reads: CAWSAGQGAAYTF. Incomplete CDR3 DNA: TGTGCCTGGAGTGCTGGACAGGGGGCAGCC.